Listed here is a single T cell receptor beta chain. The sample belongs to a study of blood T cell repertoires in COVID-19. Overall study: T cells, B-cell-depleted T cells, or PBMCs provided the cDNA or gDNA that served as material.

The trim removed 1 base at V and 6 bases at J, leaving 5 bases unmatched. CDR1 and CDR2 from the germline V gene are LGHDT and YNNKEL (reference sequence). There are 15 residues in the CDR3. Authors' analysis steps: Reference gene primers were amplified, and this amplification served to estimate nucleated cell counts. The protocol was immunoSEQ multiplex PCR, while the TCRdb copy is restricted to in-frame clones and leaves out a portion. The V and J calls and clone size are taken from that table; D and trimming were inferred from the DNA. Seen here are about 270,000 clones, 70% to 90% observed once, and the top ten hold 12%.

The sample consisted of peripheral blood. The chain carries TRBV3-1 (or the pseudogene TRBV3-2) and TRBJ2-1, with 8 bases aligning to TRBD2. The sequence was collected from a woman aged 25-40 years with COVID-19, enrolled during active disease. CDR3 nucleotides: TGTGCCAGCAGCCAAGCACCCGGACTAGCCAATGAGCAGTTCTTC. Translation: CASSQAPGLANEQFF.